What follows are 21 T cell receptor beta chains derived from one specimen sequenced in a study of early T cells in non-severe SARS-CoV-2 infection. Using its own MiXCR run on the 5' RACE reads, TCRdb lists one record per CDR3 protein. The sample has about 60,000 distinct CDR3 sequences, 5.6% seen once. Sequencing used whole blood. Receptor source: an adult who was a healthcare worker with PCR-confirmed SARS-CoV-2 infection or an uninfected control (not recorded which).

This clonotype was detected ten times or more. The junction differs from germline at one of its ends, possibly a read error. The rearrangement links TRBV28 to TRBJ2-6; TRBD1 is a possible D gene (6 bases). This CDR3 spans 14 amino acids. The germline V gene has CDR1 MDHEN and CDR2 SYDVKM. The CDR3 bases are TGTGCCACCCTGACAGGCTCTGGGGCCAACGTCCTGATTTTC. Translation gives CATLTGSGANVLIF.

This clonotype was picked up many times. V and J are TRBV5-5 and TRBJ1-5; 8 nucleotides align to TRBD1. The V gene end was trimmed by 4 bases and the J gene end by 3 bases; junction bases not matched to a gene: 9. Per germline, CDR1 SGHKS and CDR2 YYEKEE (reference sequence). This CDR3 has 16 amino acids. The CDR3 DNA reads as TGTGCCAGCAGCCCGCGGGGACAGGCGGACAATCAGCCCCAGCATTTT. This codes for CASSPRGQADNQPQHF.

The rearrangement uses TRBV6-6 and TRBJ2-2; no firm D call. The germline CDR1 and CDR2 sequences are MNHNY and SVGAGI (reference sequence). V lost 5 bases to trimming and J lost 4 bases, with 11 bases between them. The CDR3 consists of 14 residues. CDR3 residues: CASSTLGRTGELFF. As DNA, the CDR3 is TGTGCCAGCAGTACCCTAGGGCGCACCGGGGAGCTGTTTTTT.

This rearrangement joins TRBV12-3 or TRBV12-4 to TRBJ2-3; D is perhaps TRBD2 (6 bases). The CDR3 consists of 15 residues. Trimming pared 2 bases from V and 2 bases from J, leaving 11 bases between. The CDR3 DNA reads as TGTGCCAGCAGTTTACGGGGGAGTCCCACAGATACGCAGTATTTT. Translation gives CASSLRGSPTDTQYF.

The sample holds many counts of this clonotype. The chain combines TRBV7-6 with TRBJ1-2; the D is unclear. V shed 5 bases and J shed 8 bases, with 15 bases lying between them. CDR1 SGHVS and CDR2 FNYEAQ come from the germline V gene. The CDR3 totals 13 residues. The CDR3 loop is CASSTSPAEGYTF. DNA for the CDR3: TGTGCCAGCAGCACCTCTCCGGCGGAGGGCTACACCTTC. Using reference TRBV7-6 and TRBJ1-2 for the parts outside the CDR3, the full variable domain is GAGVSQSPRYKVTKRGQDVALRCDPISGHVSLYWYRQALGQGPEFLTYFNYEAQQDKSGLPNDRFSAERPEGSISTLTIQRTEQRDSAMYRCASSTSPAEGYTFGSGTRLTVV.

This clonotype has ten or more counts. This chain connects TRBV11-2 to TRBJ1-1, with D possibly being TRBD1 (6 bases). The germline CDR1 and CDR2 sequences are SGHAT and FQNNGV. V lost 0 bases to trimming and J lost 8 bases, with 10 bases between them. The CDR3 loop spans 13 amino acids. CDR3 DNA sequence: TGTGCCAGCAGCTTAGATGGGAGGGGGGAAGCTTTCTTT. This sequence encodes CASSLDGRGEAFF.

The rearrangement joins TRBV4-2 to TRBJ1-4; maybe TRBD1 (5 bases). Germline-derived CDR1 and CDR2 are LGHNA and YNFKEQ. CDR3 length: 19 amino acids. Deletions cut 4 bases from V and 0 bases from J, with 21 bases between. This chain's CDR3 is CASSRGGQGTVTTNEKLFF. DNA for the CDR3: TGTGCCAGCAGCCGAGGAGGGCAGGGAACAGTCACAACTAATGAAAAACTGTTTTTT.

The chain is built from TRBV20-1 and TRBJ1-5; 10 nucleotides line up with TRBD1. The CDR3 spans 16 residues. Per the germline V gene, CDR1 is DFQATT and CDR2 is SNEGSKA (reference sequence). V dropped 1 base and J dropped 7; count of bases not matched to a gene: 10. The CDR3 here is CSARAWDRGSGQPQHF. DNA of the CDR3: TGCAGTGCTAGAGCTTGGGACAGGGGATCGGGACAGCCCCAGCATTTT.

This clonotype appeared many times. The rearrangement links TRBV4-2 to TRBJ2-2, with D perhaps given as TRBD1 or TRBD2 (5 bases each). The germline V gene encodes CDR1 LGHNA and CDR2 YNFKEQ. Trimming took off 4 bases at V and 2 bases at J, with 14 bases between the two ends. CDR3 length equals 16 residues. Here the CDR3 DNA reads TGTGCCAGCAGCCCACCGGGACGAAGAAACACCGGGGAGCTGTTTTTT. Its protein is CASSPPGRRNTGELFF.

This clonotype is deemed medium-sized. The chain links TRBV11-2 to TRBJ2-2; 8 nucleotides line up with TRBD2. The length of the CDR3 is 16 residues. Trimming at V came to 5 bases and at J to 0 bases, leaving 5 bases not matched to a gene. Germline CDR1 SGHAT, CDR2 FQNNGV. DNA of the CDR3: TGTGCCAGCAGCGCTCGCGGGGGGCCGAACACCGGGGAGCTGTTTTTT. It yields the protein CASSARGGPNTGELFF.

This chain links TRBV3-1 with TRBJ2-2; D perhaps matches TRBD1 (5 bases). Germline V CDR1 and CDR2: LGHDT, YNNKEL (reference sequence). The CDR3 is 16 residues long. The germline V and J ends were trimmed by 1 base and 0 bases, with 9 bases remaining between them. The CDR3 protein is CASSQVRGSNTGELFF. The CDR3 DNA sequence: TGTGCCAGCAGCCAAGTTAGGGGTTCGAACACCGGGGAGCTGTTTTTT.

This clonotype came up many times. The CDR3 nucleotides are TGTGCCAGCAGCTCCTCAGGGACATTCGACACAGATACGCAGTATTTT. Its translation is CASSSSGTFDTDTQYF. This sequence joins TRBV7-9 and TRBJ2-3; possible D gene TRBD1, 6 bases. Trimming cost V 4 bases and J 2 bases, with 16 bases left between them. The germline CDR1 and CDR2 sequences are SEHNR and FQNEAQ (reference sequence). The CDR3 sequence is 16 residues long.

This clonotype occurred a few times. The chain links TRBV7-6 to TRBJ1-1; D not resolved. Germline V gives CDR1 SGHVS, CDR2 FNYEAQ. V gave up 0 bases and J gave up 5 bases, with 13 bases separating them. The CDR3 length is 15 residues. In nucleotides, the CDR3 is TGTGCCAGCAGCTTAGCGTTGGCCGTCCAAACTGAAGCTTTCTTT. Its protein is CASSLALAVQTEAFF.

This clonotype was picked up many times. The chain employs TRBV29-1 and TRBJ1-2, with D unclear. CDR1 and CDR2 from the germline V gene are SQVTM and ANQGSEA. V was clipped by 6 bases and J by 4 bases, with 15 bases between them. The CDR3 has 13 residues. The CDR3 loop is CSVTRTRGYGYTF. CDR3 nucleotides: TGCAGCGTCACGCGGACGCGGGGCTATGGCTACACCTTC.

This clonotype was detected a few times. This chain joins TRBV2 and TRBJ2-7; D may correspond to TRBD1 or TRBD2 (5 bases each). This CDR3 contains 14 residues. The V gene's germline CDR1 is SNHLY and CDR2 FYNNEI. With 8 bases removed from V and 3 bases from J, the gap between germline ends came to 17 bases. CDR3 sequence reads: CASQPGPIFYEQYF. DNA of the CDR3: TGTGCCAGCCAGCCGGGACCGATCTTCTACGAGCAGTACTTC.

This clonotype has at least ten counts. The chain joins TRBV3-1 to TRBJ2-2, with D uncertain. The V end was cut by 4 bases, the J end by 6 bases, with 12 bases between. The CDR3 has 14 amino acids. Germline values: CDR1 LGHDT, CDR2 YNNKEL (reference sequence). CDR3 nucleotides: TGTGCCAGCAGCCCCCCCGGAGAGGCCGGGGAGCTGTTTTTT. As protein: CASSPPGEAGELFF.

The chain is built from TRBV5-1 and TRBJ1-5, with no clear D. CDR3 length: 13 amino acids. The V gene's germline CDR1 is SGHRS and CDR2 YFSETQ. Trimming cost V 4 bases and J 5 bases, with 10 bases left between them. Here the CDR3 reads CASSPFSDQPQHF. The CDR3 bases are TGCGCCAGCAGCCCCTTCAGCGATCAGCCCCAGCATTTT.

At least ten counts were recorded for this clonotype. The rearrangement links TRBV7-9 to TRBJ2-5, with D perhaps matching TRBD1 or TRBD2 (6 bases each). The germline V gene has CDR1 SEHNR and CDR2 FQNEAQ (reference sequence). V dropped 1 base and J dropped 4 bases, with 10 bases sitting between them. The CDR3 consists of 14 residues. CDR3: CASSLEGGSETQYF. Here the CDR3 DNA reads TGTGCCAGCAGCTTAGAGGGGGGTTCAGAGACCCAGTACTTC.

This clonotype appeared many times. The genes are TRBV12-3 or TRBV12-4 and TRBJ2-4; possibly TRBD1 or TRBD2 for D (5 bases each). CDR3 size: 18 residues. Trimming took 3 bases from V and 0 from J, leaving 18 bases between them. The CDR3 protein is CASSFRDPLTVAKNIQYF. The CDR3 nucleotides are TGTGCCAGCAGTTTCCGGGACCCACTCACAGTAGCCAAAAACATTCAGTACTTC.

This clonotype was observed many times. This sequence joins TRBV12-3 or TRBV12-4 and TRBJ2-1; 8 nucleotides agree with TRBD2. The CDR3 runs 15 residues. The V segment lost 5 bases and the J segment 7 bases; nucleotides outside the gene matches: 10. CDR3 bases: TGTGCCAGCAGTCCCGGGACTAGGGACGCAAATGAGCAGTTCTTC. Translated, it gives CASSPGTRDANEQFF.

The chain combines TRBV5-1 with TRBJ2-2, with 8 bases lining up with TRBD2. This CDR3 comprises 16 residues. J gave up 1 base and V 4 bases, and 6 bases lay outside the gene matches. CDR1 is SGHRS and CDR2 is YFSETQ in the germline V gene. Here the CDR3 reads CASSQSLAGNTGELFF. For the CDR3, the DNA is TGCGCCAGCAGCCAGTCGCTAGCGGGGAACACCGGGGAGCTGTTTTTT. The variable domain in full, completed from reference TRBV5-1 and TRBJ2-2, reads KAGVTQTPRYLIKTRGQQVTLSCSPISGHRSVSWYQQTPGQGLQFLFEYFSETQRNKGNFPGRFSGRQFSNSRSEMNVSTLELGDSALYLCASSQSLAGNTGELFFGEGSRLTVL.